These 11 T cell receptor beta chains were sequenced from one sample in a study of OX40 agonist ivuxolimab in advanced cancers. Method: immunoSEQ multiplex PCR; TCRdb's copy keeps in-frame clones and lacks some. The repertoire holds tens of thousands of clones, with roughly 80% as singletons. Sequenced here: CD4+ or CD8+ T cells sorted from blood, sampled in a trial of the OX40 agonist ivuxolimab. The source of these receptors is an adult with an advanced solid tumor such as melanoma, head and neck, liver or kidney cancer.

The gene calls are TRBV27 and TRBJ2-7; 8 bases map to TRBD1. Trimming removed 5 bases from V and 3 bases from J; junction bases left unmatched: 6. Germline assignment: CDR1 MNHEY and CDR2 SMNVEV (reference sequence). This CDR3 is built from 14 residues. The CDR3 coding sequence is TGTGCCAGCAGTCCATTGACAGGGGTCTACGAGCAGTACTTC. Amino acid sequence: CASSPLTGVYEQYF.

The rearrangement joins TRBV7-2 to TRBJ2-1; 11 bases align to TRBD2. The CDR3 length is 18 residues. Germline CDR1 is SGHTA and CDR2 is FQGNSA. The V segment lost 5 bases and the J segment 6 bases; nucleotides outside the gene matches: 15. CDR3 coding DNA: TGTGCCAGCAGCCCGGGGGGACTAGCGGCCTCCCCTGGCAATGAGCAGTTCTTC. Protein product: CASSPGGLAASPGNEQFF. The variable domain in full, completed from reference TRBV7-2 and TRBJ2-1, reads GAGVSQSPSNKVTEKGKDVELRCDPISGHTALYWYRQSLGQGLEFLIYFQGNSAPDKSGLPSDRFSAERTGGSVSTLTIQRTQQEDSAVYLCASSPGGLAASPGNEQFFGPGTRLTVL.

The chain uses TRBV10-3 and TRBJ1-1; 7 bases line up with TRBD1. Germline V CDR1 and CDR2: ENHRY, SYGVKD. The trim removed 5 bases at V and 1 base at J, leaving 1 base unmatched. This CDR3 spans 13 amino acids. CDR3 sequence (DNA): TGTGCCATCAGTAGACAGGGGAACACTGAAGCTTTCTTT. This translates into CAISRQGNTEAFF.

The rearrangement uses TRBV30 and TRBJ2-7, with 7 bases identical to TRBD1. The V gene end was trimmed by 1 base and the J gene end by 4 bases; junction bases not matched to a gene: 7. Germline V gene sequence: CDR1 GTSNPN, CDR2 SVGIG (reference sequence). The CDR3 is made up of 14 amino acids. CDR3 amino acids: CAWSEMTGMYEQYF. The CDR3 region has the DNA TGTGCCTGGAGTGAGATGACAGGGATGTACGAGCAGTACTTC.

The gene calls are TRBV6-5 and TRBJ2-5; no clear D. The J call is doubtful: the DNA matches TRBJ2-7 better. The CDR3 runs 14 residues. Germline V gene data show CDR1 as MNHEY and CDR2 as SVGAGI. The CDR3 sequence: CASSYSDLSYEQYF. The CDR3 nucleotides read TGTGCCAGCAGTTACTCTGACCTCTCCTACGAGCAGTACTTC.

This clone was seen only once. This chain links TRBV7-8 with TRBJ2-4, with 7 bases aligning to TRBD2. Trimming took 5 bases from V and 8 from J; bases not matched to a gene: 12. This CDR3 spans 15 amino acids. CDR1 is SGHVS, CDR2 FQNEAQ, per germline. CDR3: CASSPPGPREDIQYF. Here the CDR3 DNA reads TGTGCCAGCAGCCCTCCGGGACCACGGGAGGACATTCAGTACTTC. Full variable domain (outside the CDR3, taken from reference TRBV7-8 and TRBJ2-4): GAGVSQSPRYKVAKRGQDVALRCDPISGHVSLFWYQQALGQGPEFLTYFQNEAQLDKSGLPSDRFFAERPEGSVSTLKIQRTQQEDSAVYLCASSPPGPREDIQYFGAGTRLSVL.

The J gene is TRBJ2-3, the V gene TRBV4-2; 7 bases are shared with TRBD2. This CDR3 spans 19 amino acids. Germline V gene data show CDR1 as LGHNA and CDR2 as YNFKEQ. V was pared by 1 base and J by 2 bases, with 15 bases of the junction left unmatched. CDR3 amino acids: CASSQGASGQASHTDTQYF. In DNA, the CDR3 is TGTGCCAGCAGCCAAGGGGCTAGCGGCCAAGCGTCCCACACAGATACGCAGTATTTT.

This clone was recorded at least ten times. The chain combines TRBV7-3 with TRBJ1-5; possible D gene TRBD1, 5 bases. CDR3 length equals 20 residues. Germline CDR1 and CDR2: SGHTA and FQGTGA. With 5 bases removed from V and 5 bases from J, the gap between germline ends came to 31 bases. CDR3 in amino acids: CASSPSRGGDPTGGDQPQHF. The CDR3 region has the DNA TGTGCCAGCAGCCCCTCCCGTGGAGGCGACCCAACTGGGGGTGATCAGCCCCAGCATTTT.

The chain couples TRBV7-9 to TRBJ1-2; TRBD1 matches 7 bases. There are 12 residues in the CDR3. Germline CDR1 and CDR2: SEHNR and FQNEAQ (reference sequence). V trimming: 5 bases; J trimming: 8 bases; junction bases outside the gene matches: 5. The chain's CDR3 is CASSRDSGGYTF. Written as DNA, the CDR3 is TGTGCCAGCAGCCGGGACAGTGGAGGCTACACCTTC.

V and J are TRBV15 and TRBJ2-5, with TRBD2 matching 10 bases. The CDR3 is 22 residues long. The trim removed 0 bases at V and 5 bases at J, leaving 24 bases unmatched. Germline-derived CDR1 and CDR2 are LNHNV and YYDKDF (reference sequence). The CDR3 DNA reads as TGTGCCACCAGCAGAGACCCCTCCCTAGCGGGAGTAGAGGGTGGGGGAACGGAGACCCAGTACTTC. It encodes CATSRDPSLAGVEGGGTETQYF.

The chain uses TRBV5-1 and TRBJ1-5, with 7 nucleotides matching TRBD1. With V trimmed by 4 bases and J by 1 base, 5 bases remained unmatched. Looked up from germline, CDR1 is SGHRS and CDR2 is YFSETQ. The CDR3 runs 15 residues. DNA for the CDR3: TGCGCCAGCAGCGCGCAGGGGGGGAGCAATCAGCCCCAGCATTTT. The encoded protein is CASSAQGGSNQPQHF. Based on the CDR3 plus reference TRBV5-1 and TRBJ1-5, the full variable domain is KAGVTQTPRYLIKTRGQQVTLSCSPISGHRSVSWYQQTPGQGLQFLFEYFSETQRNKGNFPGRFSGRQFSNSRSEMNVSTLELGDSALYLCASSAQGGSNQPQHFGDGTRLSIL.